The 20 T cell receptor beta chains below come from one sample, sequenced in a study of blood T cell repertoires in COVID-19. Clones were read by immunoSEQ multiplex PCR, and TCRdb kept only the in-frame ones, dropping some. The data show about 140,000 clones, under 85% seen once. Material for sequencing was peripheral blood. These receptor sequences come from a human donor in a cohort sampled during active COVID-19.

The rearrangement links TRBV6-5 to TRBJ1-6, with D unclear. CDR1 is MNHEY, CDR2 SVGAGI, per germline. The CDR3 has 15 residues. Trimming left V 6 bases short and J 7 bases short, with 16 bases between. CDR3 sequence reads: CASRRMGRGNSPLHF. DNA of the CDR3: TGTGCCAGCAGGCGGATGGGTAGAGGGAATTCACCCCTCCACTTT.

This sequence joins TRBV6-5 and TRBJ1-5; D unclear. Germline V gene data show CDR1 as MNHEY and CDR2 as SVGAGI. The V gene lost 6 bases and the J gene lost 2 bases, with 14 bases spanning the gap. The CDR3 consists of 15 residues. CDR3 sequence: CASRHLSEGNQPQHF. The CDR3 region has the DNA TGTGCCAGCAGGCACCTCAGCGAGGGCAATCAGCCCCAGCATTTT.

The rearrangement joins TRBV5-1 to TRBJ1-5; perhaps TRBD1 as D (6 bases). V lost 4 bases to trimming and J lost 4 bases, with 15 bases between them. The germline V gene encodes CDR1 SGHRS and CDR2 YFSETQ. This CDR3 has 15 amino acids. For the CDR3, the DNA is TGCGCCAGCAGCCCCGGCGGTACAGGGAATCAGCCCCAGCATTTT. Its protein is CASSPGGTGNQPQHF.

This clone was recorded once. The chain is built from TRBV29-1 and TRBJ2-1, with D perhaps matching TRBD2 (5 bases). CDR1 is SQVTM and CDR2 is ANQGSEA in the germline V gene. The CDR3 loop spans 13 amino acids. V was cut by 3 bases and J by 6 bases, with 12 bases left in between. The CDR3 nucleotides are TGCAGCGTTGATGGACTGGCCCTCAATGAGCAGTTCTTC. This gives the protein CSVDGLALNEQFF.

This clone was counted once. The gene calls are TRBV6-1 and TRBJ2-3; TRBD2 agrees at 12 bases. V shed 6 bases and J 6 bases; nucleotides not matched to a gene: 10. CDR1 and CDR2 (germline): MNHNS, SASEGT. The CDR3 is 16 residues long. The DNA of the CDR3 is TGTGCCAGCAGGGAAAGGACTAGCGGGACGTGGGATACGCAGTATTTT. Translated, it gives CASRERTSGTWDTQYF.

Here the CDR3 reads CASSYDLRGDTEAFF. As DNA, the CDR3 is TGTGCCAGCAGTTACGACCTCAGGGGGGACACTGAAGCTTTCTTT. The rearrangement links TRBV6-6 to TRBJ1-1, with 7 bases lining up with TRBD1. The CDR3 sequence is 15 residues long. Trimming cost V 2 bases and J 3 bases; bases outside gene matches: 6. Germline lookup yields CDR1 MNHNY and CDR2 SVGAGI (reference sequence).

The chain has TRBV2 and TRBJ1-1; D unclear. The V end was cut by 7 bases, the J end by 1 base, with 13 bases between. This CDR3 is built from 14 residues. The germline CDR1 and CDR2 sequences are SNHLY and FYNNEI. The CDR3 is CASTDGWRNTEAFF. Here the CDR3 DNA reads TGTGCCAGCACCGACGGCTGGAGGAACACTGAAGCTTTCTTT. Together with reference TRBV2 and TRBJ1-1, the CDR3 gives the full variable domain: EPEVTQTPSHQVTQMGQEVILRCVPISNHLYFYWYRQILGQKVEFLVSFYNNEISEKSEIFDDQFSVERPDGSNFTLKIRSTKLEDSAMYFCASTDGWRNTEAFFGQGTRLTVV.

The CDR3 is CASSQGQSTGELFF. CDR3 DNA sequence: TGCGCCAGCAGCCAGGGACAGAGCACCGGGGAGCTGTTTTTT. The chain carries TRBV5-1 and TRBJ2-2; 7 bases map to TRBD1. Trimming cost V 4 bases and J 4 bases; bases outside gene matches: 4. CDR3 size: 14 residues. CDR1 is SGHRS, CDR2 YFSETQ, per germline.

This clone was seen only once. The V call is TRBV10-2, the J call TRBJ2-1, with 8 bases matching TRBD2. The CDR3 loop spans 16 amino acids. V was pared by 5 bases and J by 8 bases, with 14 bases of the junction left unmatched. Germline V gene sequence: CDR1 WSHSY, CDR2 SAAADI. CDR3 amino acids: CASSYPVSGLGYEQFF. Written as DNA, the CDR3 is TGCGCCAGCAGTTATCCTGTTTCGGGACTAGGATATGAGCAGTTCTTC.

This clone was picked up a small number of times. V is TRBV5-4 and J is TRBJ1-5; 10 bases agree with TRBD1. Unmatched junction bases numbered 8, after V lost 4 bases and J lost 1 base. Germline V gene lookup returns CDR1 SGHNT and CDR2 YYREEE (reference sequence). This CDR3 is 17 amino acids long. CDR3 in DNA: TGTGCCAGCAGCCCACACCCGGGACAGGGGAGCAATCAGCCCCAGCATTTT. It codes for CASSPHPGQGSNQPQHF. The full variable domain, in which reference TRBV5-4 and TRBJ1-5 provide the parts outside the CDR3, is ETGVTQSPTHLIKTRGQQVTLRCSSQSGHNTVSWYQQALGQGPQFIFQYYREEENGRGNFPPRFSGLQFPNYSSELNVNALELDDSALYLCASSPHPGQGSNQPQHFGDGTRLSIL.

This clone was counted once. The chain uses TRBV19 and TRBJ1-5, with TRBD1 identical over 8 bases. Germline CDR1 and CDR2: LNHDA and SQIVND (reference sequence). This CDR3 has 16 residues. V gave up 7 bases and J gave up 0 bases; unmatched junction bases: 8. CDR3 bases: TGTGCCAGTAACCCCGGGACAGGTTATAGCAATCAGCCCCAGCATTTT. Translation gives CASNPGTGYSNQPQHF.

The V call is TRBV23-1, the J call TRBJ1-6; the D gene is possibly TRBD1 (6 bases). TRBV23-1 is annotated as an ORF whose role is uncertain. Trimming left V 6 bases short and J 5 bases short, with 20 bases between. CDR3 length: 17 residues. The CDR3 nucleotides read TGCGCCAGCAGACAGGGCTCCTTCTCTCGGAATAATTCACCCCTCCACTTT. Protein product: CASRQGSFSRNNSPLHF.

This sequence joins TRBV6-5 and TRBJ2-4, with a weak D call TRBD1 (6 bases). V lost 0 bases and J 1 base, leaving 7 bases between the germline ends. The CDR3 is 15 amino acids. Germline loops: CDR1 MNHEY, CDR2 SVGAGI. As DNA, the CDR3 is TGTGCCAGCAGTTACTCGGGGGCCGCCAAAAACATTCAGTACTTC. It translates to CASSYSGAAKNIQYF.

This chain connects TRBV29-1 to TRBJ2-1, with 9 bases matching TRBD2. The CDR3 loop spans 14 amino acids. CDR1 and CDR2 from the germline V gene are SQVTM and ANQGSEA. Trimming removed 7 bases from V and 4 bases from J; junction bases left unmatched: 8. This CDR3 reads CSDSAGGSYNEQFF. CDR3 coding DNA: TGCAGCGACTCAGCGGGAGGAAGTTACAATGAGCAGTTCTTC.

This clone was observed a few times. This sequence joins TRBV6-5 and TRBJ2-1; D is unclear. Germline V gene data show CDR1 as MNHEY and CDR2 as SVGAGI. This CDR3 has 14 residues. The V end lost 8 bases, the J end lost 10 bases, and 21 bases lay between the germline ends. DNA of the CDR3: TGTGCCAGCTTTTCCGGGTCGGGTCTTGGGGAGCAGTTCTTC. Protein sequence: CASFSGSGLGEQFF.

At least ten counts were recorded for this clone. The chain combines TRBV6-5 with TRBJ1-2; 8 positions agree with TRBD1. CDR3 length: 14 amino acids. CDR1 and CDR2 from the germline V gene are MNHEY and SVGAGI. The junction had 6 bases not matched to a gene; V was cut back by 7 bases and J by 2 bases. The CDR3, as DNA: TGTGCCAGCACCAAGACAGGGGCGAACTATGGCTACACCTTC. Translation gives CASTKTGANYGYTF.

The chain joins TRBV13 to TRBJ2-2, with TRBD2 matching 7 bases. Germline V gives CDR1 PRHDT, CDR2 FYEKMQ (reference sequence). V was pared by 5 bases and J by 0 bases, with 3 bases of the junction left unmatched. The CDR3 has 15 amino acids. The CDR3 DNA is TGTGCCAGCAGCCTCGGACTAGCGAACACCGGGGAGCTGTTTTTT. As protein: CASSLGLANTGELFF.

This clone was counted a few times. The chain is built from TRBV18 and TRBJ2-7; tentatively, D is TRBD2 (6 bases). Germline CDR1 and CDR2: KGHSH and LQKENI. The CDR3 is 15 amino acids. The germline V and J ends were trimmed by 2 bases and 1 base, with 12 bases remaining between them. The CDR3 DNA sequence: TGTGCCAGCTCACCAGGGGGGAGGTCGTCCTACGAGCAGTACTTC. Translation gives CASSPGGRSSYEQYF.

The chain is built from TRBV18 and TRBJ1-1; perhaps TRBD1 as D (6 bases). Germline V gene data show CDR1 as KGHSH and CDR2 as LQKENI. V lost 2 bases and J lost 2, with 15 bases in between. The CDR3 totals 16 residues. The CDR3 is CASSPSQGRENTEAFF. CDR3 sequence (DNA): TGTGCCAGCTCACCATCCCAGGGGAGAGAAAACACTGAAGCTTTCTTT.

The V call is TRBV5-1, the J call TRBJ1-6; 9 bases match TRBD1. The ends lost 0 bases at V and 0 bases at J; junction bases unmatched: 10. Germline CDR1 is SGHRS and CDR2 is YFSETQ. This CDR3 has 20 residues. The CDR3 is CASSLVPGQGRSSYNSPLHF. CDR3 in DNA: TGCGCCAGCAGCTTGGTCCCGGGACAGGGCCGGAGCTCCTATAATTCACCCCTCCACTTT. Based on the CDR3 plus reference TRBV5-1 and TRBJ1-6, the full variable domain is KAGVTQTPRYLIKTRGQQVTLSCSPISGHRSVSWYQQTPGQGLQFLFEYFSETQRNKGNFPGRFSGRQFSNSRSEMNVSTLELGDSALYLCASSLVPGQGRSSYNSPLHFGNGTRLTVT.